These 18 T cell receptor beta chains share one sample of origin, sequenced in a study of blood T cell repertoires in COVID-19. Profiling relied on immunoSEQ multiplex PCR, and the TCRdb table lists in-frame clones only, not all of them. The sample records about 57,000 clones, roughly 87% being singletons. The sequenced sample was peripheral blood. These receptors originate from a woman in her sixties or seventies with acute or convalescent COVID-19.

This clone was found once. The rearrangement uses TRBV2 and TRBJ2-1; maybe TRBD1 (6 bases). The CDR3 covers 15 residues. CDR1 is SNHLY and CDR2 is FYNNEI in the germline V gene. V was cut by 5 bases and J by 0 bases, with 11 bases left in between. The CDR3 coding sequence is TGTGCCAGCAGTATAGACAGGAGCTCCTACAATGAGCAGTTCTTC. The encoded protein is CASSIDRSSYNEQFF.

This chain connects TRBV24-1 to TRBJ1-4, with D perhaps TRBD1 (5 bases). Germline lookup yields CDR1 KGHDR and CDR2 SFDVKD. This CDR3 is 13 amino acids long. Trimming cost V 5 bases and J 13 bases, with 16 bases left between them. DNA of the CDR3: TGTGCCACCAGTGCCTGGGGCTTGGGCCGACTGTTTTTT. It specifies CATSAWGLGRLFF.

This clone has only one observation. The rearrangement uses TRBV10-1 and TRBJ1-4; a possible D gene is TRBD1 (6 bases). Germline lookup yields CDR1 WNHNN and CDR2 SYGVQD (reference sequence). Trimming shortened V by 6 bases and J by 6 bases, and 11 bases separated the two germline ends. The CDR3 loop spans 13 amino acids. CDR3 amino acids: CASRRAGDEKLFF. CDR3 DNA: TGCGCCAGCAGACGAGCAGGGGATGAAAAACTGTTTTTT.

The gene calls are TRBV20-1 and TRBJ2-1; D is ambiguous. Germline CDR1 DFQATT, CDR2 SNEGSKA (reference sequence). The CDR3 runs to 10 residues. V was trimmed by 8 bases and J by 4 bases, leaving 6 bases between them. In nucleotides, the CDR3 is TGCAGTACCACATACAATGAGCAGTTCTTC. The encoded protein is CSTTYNEQFF.

The CDR3 DNA is TGTGCCAGGGGACAGCAAAACACTGAAGCTTTCTTT. It is translated as CARGQQNTEAFF. The chain uses TRBV2 and TRBJ1-1; 7 bases match TRBD1. This CDR3 has 12 residues. V trimming: 9 bases; J trimming: 2 bases; junction bases outside the gene matches: 3. CDR1 SNHLY and CDR2 FYNNEI come from the germline V gene.

The chain recombines TRBV9 with TRBJ1-3; possibly TRBD1 for D (6 bases). The V gene lost 4 bases and the J gene lost 4 bases, with 12 bases spanning the gap. The CDR3 is 14 residues long. Germline V gene data show CDR1 as SGDLS and CDR2 as YYNGEE. The CDR3 here is CASSPRQAGNTIYF. For the CDR3, the DNA is TGTGCCAGCAGCCCCAGACAGGCCGGAAACACCATATATTTT.

This sequence joins TRBV4-3 and TRBJ1-2; a possible D gene is TRBD1 (6 bases). Deletions cut 2 bases from V and 8 bases from J, with 18 bases between. CDR3 length: 15 residues. Germline V gives CDR1 LGHNA, CDR2 YSLEER. CDR3: CASSQLDRLEGGYTF. The DNA of the CDR3 is TGCGCCAGCAGCCAACTAGACAGGCTCGAAGGGGGCTACACCTTC.

V is TRBV24-1 and J is TRBJ2-2; TRBD1 aligns across 8 bases. The germline V gene has CDR1 KGHDR and CDR2 SFDVKD. The V and J ends lost 4 bases and 1 base, in that order; junction bases with no gene match: 4. This CDR3 contains 16 residues. CDR3 sequence reads: CATSDVDRGNTGELFF. The CDR3 DNA sequence: TGTGCCACCAGTGACGTAGACAGGGGGAACACCGGGGAGCTGTTTTTT.

This sequence joins TRBV6-5 and TRBJ2-7, with D perhaps matching TRBD2 (6 bases). CDR3 length: 16 residues. Germline values: CDR1 MNHEY, CDR2 SVGAGI. V lost 4 bases to trimming and J lost 5 bases, with 21 bases between them. CDR3 DNA: TGTGCCAGCAGTTCCTATAGCGGTCCGAGGCCAGACGAGCAGTACTTC. Protein product: CASSSYSGPRPDEQYF.

The chain employs TRBV10-3 and TRBJ1-1, with D unresolved. CDR3 length: 13 amino acids. V gave up 8 bases and J gave up 1 base, with 11 bases separating them. Germline V gene sequence: CDR1 ENHRY, CDR2 SYGVKD. CDR3 bases: TGTGCCATCGGGAGTGAGCAGAACACTGAAGCTTTCTTT. Its translation: CAIGSEQNTEAFF.

The V and J genes are TRBV30 and TRBJ1-1; D is possibly TRBD1 (6 bases). V dropped 2 bases and J dropped 4 bases, with 23 bases sitting between them. CDR3 length equals 17 residues. The germline CDR1 and CDR2 sequences are GTSNPN and SVGIG (reference sequence). This CDR3 is CAWSIGPLSGVSTEAFF. The CDR3 DNA is TGTGCCTGGAGTATTGGGCCCCTTTCAGGGGTAAGCACTGAAGCTTTCTTT.

Note on this clone: A read error may produce the germline difference seen at one junction end. This chain connects TRBV19 to TRBJ2-7; the D gene is possibly TRBD1 (5 bases). Germline V gives CDR1 LNHDA, CDR2 SQIVND (reference sequence). The CDR3 extends over 15 amino acids. CDR3 nucleotides: TGTGCCAGTAGTATGTTGGGGCTAGACTCCCACGAGCAGTACTTC. Translated, it gives CASSMLGLDSHEQYF.

The V call is TRBV9, the J call TRBJ2-3; 8 bases match TRBD2. The CDR3 is 19 amino acids. The trim removed 4 bases at V and 2 bases at J, leaving 18 bases unmatched. Germline V gives CDR1 SGDLS, CDR2 YYNGEE. The CDR3 is CASSPGRGVPRDPTDTQYF. In DNA form, the CDR3 reads TGTGCCAGCAGCCCCGGGCGGGGGGTCCCCCGTGATCCCACAGATACGCAGTATTTT.

This sequence joins TRBV4-2 and TRBJ2-2, with 11 bases identical to TRBD1. Germline V gene lookup returns CDR1 LGHNA and CDR2 YNFKEQ. V was pared by 4 bases and J by 6 bases, with 4 bases of the junction left unmatched. The CDR3 loop spans 15 amino acids. The CDR3 DNA reads as TGTGCCAGCAGCCTCGGGACAGGGGGGGCCGGGGAGCTGTTTTTT. Its translation: CASSLGTGGAGELFF.

The V call is TRBV5-1, the J call TRBJ2-7; TRBD1 agrees at 9 bases. The J segment lost 4 bases and the V segment lost 2 bases, leaving 7 bases of the junction unmatched. Per germline, CDR1 SGHRS and CDR2 YFSETQ. The CDR3 is made up of 15 amino acids. This chain's CDR3 is CASSLGGTGSYEQYF. The CDR3 DNA is TGCGCCAGCAGCTTAGGGGGGACAGGGTCGTACGAGCAGTACTTC. Full variable domain (remainder filled in from reference TRBV5-1 and TRBJ2-7): KAGVTQTPRYLIKTRGQQVTLSCSPISGHRSVSWYQQTPGQGLQFLFEYFSETQRNKGNFPGRFSGRQFSNSRSEMNVSTLELGDSALYLCASSLGGTGSYEQYFGPGTRLTVT.

The J gene is TRBJ1-6, the V gene TRBV11-2, with D unclear. Germline CDR1 SGHAT, CDR2 FQNNGV. The V end was cut by 1 base, the J end by 7 bases, with 14 bases between. This CDR3 has 16 amino acids. The CDR3 sequence: CASSLGTRGKNSPLHF. The CDR3 region has the DNA TGTGCCAGCAGCTTAGGGACGCGAGGGAAAAATTCACCCCTCCACTTT.

V is TRBV9 and J is TRBJ2-2; D is possibly TRBD2 (5 bases). The CDR3 is made up of 16 amino acids. Trimming took 3 bases from V and 7 from J, leaving 19 bases between them. Germline values: CDR1 SGDLS, CDR2 YYNGEE. The CDR3 sequence: CASSGRRKAVVGELFF. The CDR3 DNA follows: TGTGCCAGCAGCGGTCGGAGGAAGGCGGTGGTCGGGGAGCTGTTTTTT.

Here the CDR3 reads CASSLADGVTGYTF. In nucleotides, the CDR3 is TGTGCCAGTAGCCTTGCGGACGGGGTGACTGGCTACACCTTC. The rearrangement joins TRBV19 to TRBJ1-2; unclear D gene. Germline CDR1 LNHDA, CDR2 SQIVND (reference sequence). V was shortened by 6 bases and J by 7 bases, with 18 bases between the two germline ends. This CDR3 is built from 14 residues.